The rows below give T cell receptor beta chains drawn from one sample of a study of cytomegalovirus exposure and HLA in healthy donors. Sequenced by immunoSEQ multiplex PCR; TCRdb stores in-frame clones only, minus some. The sample lists around 110,000 clones, roughly 79% occurring once. What was sequenced was PBMCs. The receptors derive from a young woman in good health and CMV-seronegative. Each CDR3 is given with its conserved first and last residue. The D gene is left open where the match is weak. Clone sizes are given selectively: once, few, many, or a class where the clone is expanded.

abundance	j_gene	d_gene	v_gene	CDR3aa	CDR3nt
-	TRBJ1-2	-	TRBV19	CASSSTGFYGYTF	TGTGCCAGTAGTTCCACAGGGTTCTATGGCTACACCTTC
once	TRBJ1-2	-	TRBV29-1	CSVRLNYGYTF	TGCAGCGTTCGTCTTAACTATGGCTACACCTTC
few	TRBJ1-1	-	TRBV19	CASSRQRNTEAFF	TGTGCCAGTAGTAGACAGAGGAACACTGAAGCTTTCTTT
-	TRBJ1-1	TRBD1	TRBV11-1	CASRRDRGRTEAFF	TGTGCCAGCAGAAGAGACAGGGGACGAACTGAAGCTTTCTTT
-	TRBJ1-1	-	TRBV5-1	CASSLAGQPNTEAFF	TGCGCCAGCAGCTTGGCCGGACAGCCGAACACTGAAGCTTTCTTT
medium-sized	TRBJ1-2	TRBD1	TRBV10-2	CASRGPGTGVFFNYGYTF	TGCGCCAGCAGGGGACCCGGGACAGGGGTGTTTTTTAACTATGGCTACACCTTC
-	TRBJ2-7	-	TRBV4-1	CASSPTRQSPNEQYF	TGCGCCAGCAGCCCGACCCGACAGTCTCCGAATGAGCAGTACTTC
-	TRBJ1-5	-	TRBV25-1	CASSEFGISGQPQHF	TGTGCCAGCAGTGAATTCGGGATTTCGGGTCAGCCCCAGCATTTT
-	TRBJ1-2	TRBD1	TRBV27	CASNTDRGGYGYTF	TGTGCCAGCAATACCGACAGGGGGGGTTATGGCTACACCTTC
-	TRBJ2-2	-	TRBV28	CASSLGGAHTGELFF	TGTGCCAGCAGTTTGGGTGGGGCCCACACCGGGGAGCTGTTTTTT
-	TRBJ1-1	TRBD1	TRBV2	CASRWGQGKNTEAFF	TGTGCCAGCAGGTGGGGACAGGGAAAGAACACTGAAGCTTTCTTT
-	TRBJ1-3	-	TRBV7-2	CASSLDGGSGNTIYF	TGTGCCAGCAGCTTAGACGGAGGCTCTGGAAACACCATATATTTT
-	TRBJ2-5	TRBD1	TRBV28	CASNRPGQMYQETQYF	TGTGCCAGCAACCGACCGGGACAGATGTACCAAGAGACCCAGTACTTC
-	TRBJ2-7	-	TRBV5-8	CASSSSGITGEQYF	TGTGCCAGCAGCTCGTCGGGGATTACTGGGGAGCAGTACTTC
-	TRBJ1-5	-	TRBV4-1	CASSQDTNRLSNQPQHF	TGCGCCAGCAGCCAAGATACCAACCGACTGAGCAATCAGCCCCAGCATTTT
few	TRBJ1-2	-	TRBV10-1	CASSLKQGGGYTF	TGCGCCAGCAGCCTAAAACAGGGTGGGGGCTACACCTTC
-	TRBJ1-4	TRBD1	TRBV6-1	CASSGQGSSASWNEKLFF	TGTGCCAGCAGTGGACAGGGGAGCTCAGCTTCTTGGAATGAAAAACTGTTTTTT
-	TRBJ2-1	-	TRBV2	CASSVGGRNEQFF	TGTGCCAGCAGTGTTGGGGGGAGGAATGAGCAGTTCTTC
-	TRBJ2-2	-	TRBV2	CASSRTVKTNTGELFF	TGTGCCAGCAGCCGGACAGTGAAGACGAACACCGGGGAGCTGTTTTTT
-	TRBJ2-1	-	TRBV5-1	CASSLALGGAGNNEQFF	TGCGCCAGCAGCTTGGCCTTGGGGGGGGCGGGGAACAATGAGCAGTTCTTC
few	TRBJ1-5	TRBD1	TRBV2	CASGGQGNGQPQHF	TGTGCCAGCGGGGGACAGGGAAATGGTCAGCCCCAGCATTTT
-	TRBJ1-1	TRBD1	TRBV14	CASSLQGARAFF	TGTGCCAGCAGCCTACAGGGGGCCAGAGCTTTCTTT
-	TRBJ1-1	TRBD1	TRBV2	CASSRQGANTEAFF	TGTGCCAGCAGTAGACAGGGGGCGAACACTGAAGCTTTCTTT
-	TRBJ1-2	-	TRBV6-1	CASSEPGAGGGNGYTF	TGTGCCAGCAGTGAACCAGGGGCGGGAGGAGGGAATGGCTACACCTTC
-	TRBJ1-1	-	TRBV20-1	CSAPDSQAFF	TGCAGTGCTCCGGACAGCCAAGCTTTCTTT
-	TRBJ2-3	TRBD2	TRBV9	CASSVELAAPDTQYF	TGTGCCAGCAGCGTAGAACTAGCGGCACCAGATACGCAGTATTTT
-	TRBJ1-2	TRBD1	TRBV28	CASSSLPGTAPYGYTF	TGTGCCAGCAGTTCACTCCCCGGGACAGCCCCCTATGGCTACACCTTC
-	TRBJ1-2	-	TRBV18	CASSPPLDGGGHTF	TGTGCCAGCTCACCACCTCTGGACGGAGGTGGCCACACCTTC
-	TRBJ2-7	TRBD2	TRBV28	CASSSLSGDHSYEQYF	TGTGCCAGCAGTTCTCTGAGCGGGGACCACTCCTACGAGCAGTACTTC
-	TRBJ1-2	TRBD1	TRBV6-5	CASSQDRGLYYGYTF	TGTGCCAGCAGCCAGGACAGGGGGCTTTACTATGGCTACACCTTC
-	TRBJ1-5	TRBD1	TRBV19	CASRQGTGGEPQHF	TGTGCCAGTAGGCAGGGGACAGGGGGAGAGCCCCAGCATTTT
-	TRBJ1-2	TRBD1	TRBV30	CAWSPAGRGLVSGYTF	TGTGCCTGGAGTCCGGCCGGCAGGGGGTTAGTTAGTGGCTACACCTTC
-	TRBJ1-4	-	TRBV6-5	CASSYSGRGGGEKLFF	TGTGCCAGCAGTTACTCGGGTAGGGGCGGGGGTGAAAAACTGTTTTTT
few	TRBJ1-5	TRBD1	TRBV7-2	CASSLRDSYNQPQHF	TGTGCCAGCAGCTTAAGGGACAGTTACAATCAGCCCCAGCATTTT
few	TRBJ1-1	-	TRBV5-1	CASSLAQANTEAFF	TGCGCCAGCAGCTTGGCACAGGCGAACACTGAAGCTTTCTTT
-	TRBJ2-5	-	TRBV5-1	CASSGPGIQETQYF	TGCGCCAGCAGCGGGCCCGGGATCCAAGAGACCCAGTACTTC
-	TRBJ1-2	-	TRBV30	CAWNLFGGNYGYTF	TGTGCCTGGAATCTATTCGGAGGGAACTATGGCTACACCTTC
-	TRBJ1-3	TRBD1	TRBV28	CASKRDRGISGNTIYF	TGTGCCAGCAAAAGGGACAGGGGGATCTCTGGAAACACCATATATTTT
-	TRBJ2-2	TRBD1	TRBV5-1	CASSWTGTGPTGELFF	TGCGCCAGCAGCTGGACCGGGACAGGTCCGACCGGGGAGCTGTTTTTT
-	TRBJ1-2	-	TRBV28	CASRGVLVYGYTF	TGTGCCAGTCGGGGGGTTCTCGTCTATGGCTACACCTTC
-	TRBJ2-5	-	TRBV4-1	CASSQGPVPSKAGRQETQYF	TGCGCCAGCAGCCAAGGACCCGTCCCCAGTAAGGCAGGGAGGCAAGAGACCCAGTACTTC
-	TRBJ2-3	-	TRBV6-5	CATTGNPSTDTQYF	TGTGCCACAACAGGGAACCCTAGCACAGATACGCAGTATTTT
-	TRBJ1-2	-	TRBV27	CASSLAGRELNYGYTF	TGTGCCAGCAGTTTAGCAGGGAGGGAACTCAACTATGGCTACACCTTC
-	TRBJ1-2	-	TRBV7-9	CASSLEQTTNYGYTF	TGTGCCAGCAGCTTAGAACAGACCACTAACTATGGCTACACCTTC
-	TRBJ1-2	-	TRBV5-1	CASSLDGLSGYTF	TGCGCCAGCAGCTTGGACGGGTTGAGTGGCTACACCTTC
-	TRBJ1-2	-	TRBV21-1	CASSKASGWGGYTF	TGTGCCAGCAGCAAAGCATCAGGGTGGGGTGGCTACACCTTC
-	TRBJ2-3	TRBD1	TRBV10-3	CAIRTGSIDTQYF	TGTGCCATCCGGACAGGGTCGATAGATACGCAGTATTTT
-	TRBJ1-6	TRBD1	TRBV6-5	CASSPQGTGDSPLHF	TGTGCCAGCAGTCCCCAGGGGACAGGGGACTCACCCCTCCACTTT
-	TRBJ1-6	-	TRBV19	CASSMDGGEVRSPLHF	TGTGCCAGTAGTATGGACGGGGGTGAAGTTCGGTCACCCCTCCACTTT
-	TRBJ1-1	TRBD1	TRBV6-6	CASTNSQTGLTEAFF	TGTGCCAGCACCAACTCCCAGACAGGGCTCACTGAAGCTTTCTTT
-	TRBJ1-1	-	TRBV7-2	CASSPDTEAFF	TGTGCCAGCAGCCCGGACACTGAAGCTTTCTTT
-	TRBJ2-7	TRBD2	TRBV5-4	CASSLELAEYEQYF	TGTGCCAGCAGCTTGGAACTAGCGGAGTACGAGCAGTACTTC
-	TRBJ2-5	-	TRBV6-5	CASSLGDGRQETQYF	TGTGCCAGCAGTCTCGGTGATGGGCGACAAGAGACCCAGTACTTC
-	TRBJ2-4	TRBD2	TRBV11-2	CASTPASGGADIQYF	TGTGCCAGCACCCCAGCTAGCGGGGGGGCCGACATTCAGTACTTC
-	TRBJ1-4	TRBD1	TRBV7-9	CASSLNRGLGEKLFF	TGTGCCAGCAGCTTGAACAGGGGGCTAGGGGAAAAACTGTTTTTT
once	TRBJ1-3	TRBD1	TRBV28	CASNPPAGGGLTAGNTIYF	TGTGCCAGCAACCCCCCCGCAGGGGGCGGACTTACCGCTGGAAACACCATATATTTT
-	TRBJ1-1	-	TRBV4-1	CASSHAVTSSEAFF	TGCGCCAGCAGCCATGCGGTTACTTCTTCTGAAGCTTTCTTT
-	TRBJ1-6	TRBD1	TRBV30	CAWRRTGGVGVGSYNSPLHF	TGTGCCTGGAGAAGAACAGGGGGCGTAGGAGTCGGTTCCTATAATTCACCCCTCCACTTT
-	TRBJ2-6	TRBD1	TRBV28	CASSSIAGTGTGANVLTF	TGTGCCAGCAGTTCGATCGCCGGGACAGGGACCGGGGCCAACGTCCTGACTTTC
-	TRBJ1-5	-	TRBV6-5	CASSSSGFQPQHF	TGTGCCAGCAGTTCATCAGGGTTTCAGCCCCAGCATTTT